This T cell receptor (beta chain) was recovered during a study of regulatory T cells in long-lasting Graves disease. There are many counts of this clonotype. Its antigen is still unknown. Study-wide results and caveats: Persistent cases of Graves' showed reduced TCR diversity relative to newly diagnosed patients.

Trimming cost V 0 bases and J 7 bases, with 13 bases left between them. Germline V gives CDR1 GTSNPN, CDR2 SVGIG (reference sequence). The CDR3 covers 14 residues. Relying on iRepertoire HTBI primers and Arm-PCR of CDR3 regions, the team built TCR beta libraries. TCRdb redid the calling of the multiplex PCR reads with MiXCR, one entry per CDR3 protein. Here the sample spans some 400,000 distinct CDR3 sequences, 15% being singletons. Described time point: newly diagnosed GD, antithyroid drugs for less than 3 months. Extracted PBMC RNA gave rise to the TCR library. The same data also contributed to another study, on T cells in Graves' hyperthyroidism and ophthalmopathy.

The sequenced sample was peripheral blood mononuclear cells (PBMCs), obtained at new diagnosis, from a patient treated with antithyroid drugs. This receptor was obtained from a woman in her twenties or thirties with Graves disease. V is TRBV30 and J is TRBJ1-5, with D tentatively TRBD1 (5 bases). CDR3: CAWSVGTGPQPQHF. CDR3 DNA: TGTGCCTGGAGTGTCGGAACAGGTCCCCAGCCCCAGCATTTT.